Presented here are 14 T cell receptor beta chains from one specimen sequenced in a study of cytomegalovirus exposure and HLA in healthy donors (dated by TCRdb to about 2017). Libraries were made using the immunoSEQ multiplex PCR assay. The multiplex PCR relied on a mix of 60 forward primers for TCR Vbeta segments and 13 reverse primers for TCR Jbeta segments. The table comes from immuneACCESS by way of TCRdb, which keeps in-frame sequences with V and J called. Part of the clones is missing from these tables; in studies checked, under half for an unresolved V gene and the rest for unknown reasons. A total of about 35,000 clones appear in this sample, more than 70% of them only once. 8.4% of the sample comes from the top ten. The sequencing sample was made of PBMCs. These receptors were taken from a woman in her 30s in good health and CMV-seropositive.

V is TRBV9 and J is TRBJ2-3; 12 bases align to TRBD2. The CDR3 is 16 amino acids. V dropped 4 bases and J dropped 4; count of bases not matched to a gene: 7. In germline, CDR1 is SGDLS, CDR2 YYNGEE. The CDR3 DNA follows: TGTGCCAGCAGCCCCACCCGACTAGCGGGAGCAGATACGCAGTATTTT. This sequence encodes CASSPTRLAGADTQYF.

V and J are TRBV6-6 and TRBJ1-1, with a weak D call TRBD1 (5 bases). V was clipped by 0 bases and J by 5 bases, with 7 bases between them. Germline-derived CDR1 and CDR2 are MNHNY and SVGAGI (reference sequence). This CDR3 comprises 13 residues. CDR3 in DNA: TGTGCCAGCAGTTACTCGGGGGGGACTGAAGCTTTCTTT. It is translated as CASSYSGGTEAFF.

The chain carries TRBV27 and TRBJ2-3; D gene unclear. CDR3 size: 13 residues. V lost 3 bases to trimming and J lost 6 bases, with 10 bases between them. CDR1 and CDR2 from the germline V gene are MNHEY and SMNVEV (reference sequence). The CDR3 is CASSFLPRDTQYF. CDR3 bases: TGTGCCAGCAGTTTTCTACCTAGGGATACGCAGTATTTT.

This clone was counted a few times. V gene TRBV19 combines with J gene TRBJ2-1; D possibly corresponds to TRBD2 (6 bases). V was pared by 3 bases and J by 2 bases, with 14 bases between. This CDR3 is 16 amino acids long. CDR1 and CDR2 from the germline V gene are LNHDA and SQIVND (reference sequence). The CDR3 protein is CASSIGLPPAYNEQFF. CDR3 nucleotide sequence: TGTGCCAGTAGTATCGGACTACCTCCCGCCTACAATGAGCAGTTCTTC.

This chain's CDR3 is CASSRTGGLNEKLFF. The CDR3 region has the DNA TGTGCCAGCAGTCGAACAGGGGGATTAAATGAAAAACTGTTTTTT. This chain joins TRBV6-1 and TRBJ1-4; 8 positions match TRBD1. The CDR3 has 15 amino acids. The germline V gene encodes CDR1 MNHNS and CDR2 SASEGT. With 5 bases clipped from V and 5 bases from J, the junction kept 7 bases outside the gene matches.

This clone showed up just a few times. The genes are TRBV9 and TRBJ2-2, with D hard to call. Trimming removed 2 bases at V and 7 bases at J, with 3 bases between. CDR1 SGDLS and CDR2 YYNGEE come from the germline V gene. CDR3 length: 11 amino acids. The DNA of the CDR3 is TGTGCCAGCAGCGTCGGCGGGGAGCTGTTTTTT. Translating gives CASSVGGELFF.

By sample share, this clone is medium-sized. The V call is TRBV28, the J call TRBJ2-2; D possibly corresponds to TRBD2 (6 bases). V was trimmed by 6 bases and J by 4 bases, leaving 21 bases between them. This CDR3 has 17 residues. CDR1 MDHEN and CDR2 SYDVKM come from the germline V gene. CDR3 residues: CASRDVEGLPFTGELFF. In DNA form, the CDR3 reads TGTGCCAGCAGGGACGTTGAGGGACTCCCCTTCACCGGGGAGCTGTTTTTT. Variable domain in full (rest from reference TRBV28 and TRBJ2-2): DVKVTQSSRYLVKRTGEKVFLECVQDMDHENMFWYRQDPGLGLRLIYFSYDVKMKEKGDIPEGYSVSREKKERFSLILESASTNQTSMYLCASRDVEGLPFTGELFFGEGSRLTVL.

The J gene is TRBJ2-2, the V gene TRBV6-6, with unresolved D. This CDR3 is built from 12 residues. V gave up 4 bases and J gave up 2 bases, with 2 bases separating them. Germline V gives CDR1 MNHNY, CDR2 SVGAGI (reference sequence). DNA for the CDR3: TGTGCCAGCAGTTCAAACACCGGGGAGCTGTTTTTT. The encoded protein is CASSSNTGELFF.

The rearrangement uses TRBV9 and TRBJ2-5; TRBD2 matches 12 bases. J gave up 2 bases and V 2 bases, and 7 bases lay outside the gene matches. The CDR3 covers 17 residues. Germline assignment: CDR1 SGDLS and CDR2 YYNGEE. The CDR3 nucleotides read TGTGCCAGCAGCGTCTCCGGGACTAGCGGGTTACAAGAGACCCAGTACTTC. Its protein is CASSVSGTSGLQETQYF.

The rearrangement joins TRBV19 to TRBJ1-5; D remains unclear. There are 16 residues in the CDR3. V was clipped by 5 bases and J by 6 bases, with 20 bases between them. Germline lookup yields CDR1 LNHDA and CDR2 SQIVND (reference sequence). The CDR3 spells CASSALSGITSQPQHF. The CDR3 nucleotides read TGTGCCAGTAGTGCCCTTTCGGGTATCACCAGTCAGCCCCAGCATTTT.

The CDR3 bases are TGCGCCAGCAGCCAACCGGGACAGGGGGCGGGCGAGCAGTACTTC. Its protein is CASSQPGQGAGEQYF. V usage is TRBV4-1 and J usage is TRBJ2-7; 12 bases align to TRBD1. Germline CDR1 and CDR2: MGHRA and YSYEKL. The CDR3 is 15 amino acids. V shed 2 bases, J shed 6 bases, and the junction held 5 bases outside the gene matches.

This clone has more than one count but fewer than ten. The rearrangement uses TRBV7-9 and TRBJ2-1; D may be TRBD1 (6 bases). V lost 3 bases and J 5 bases, leaving 20 bases between the germline ends. This CDR3 region has 17 residues. CDR1 SEHNR and CDR2 FQNEAQ come from the germline V gene (reference sequence). DNA for the CDR3: TGTGCCAGCAGCTTTAGTCTCCCAGCCCAGGGGAACAATGAGCAGTTCTTC. It encodes CASSFSLPAQGNNEQFF.

The chain has TRBV5-4 and TRBJ2-7; a weak D match, TRBD2 (5 bases). V was cut by 1 base and J by 2 bases, with 13 bases left in between. The germline CDR1 and CDR2 sequences are SGHNT and YYREEE (reference sequence). The CDR3 spans 15 residues. CDR3 nucleotides: TGTGCCAGCAGCTTGCGTCAAGGTAGCGCCTACGAGCAGTACTTC. Amino acid sequence: CASSLRQGSAYEQYF.

The genes are TRBV6-1 and TRBJ2-7; no definite D call. The CDR3 has 15 residues. Per germline, CDR1 MNHNS and CDR2 SASEGT. Trimming took off 5 bases at V and 3 bases at J, with 17 bases between the two ends. The CDR3 loop is CASSQYGQTLYEQYF. The CDR3 coding sequence is TGTGCCAGCAGTCAATATGGGCAGACGCTCTACGAGCAGTACTTC.